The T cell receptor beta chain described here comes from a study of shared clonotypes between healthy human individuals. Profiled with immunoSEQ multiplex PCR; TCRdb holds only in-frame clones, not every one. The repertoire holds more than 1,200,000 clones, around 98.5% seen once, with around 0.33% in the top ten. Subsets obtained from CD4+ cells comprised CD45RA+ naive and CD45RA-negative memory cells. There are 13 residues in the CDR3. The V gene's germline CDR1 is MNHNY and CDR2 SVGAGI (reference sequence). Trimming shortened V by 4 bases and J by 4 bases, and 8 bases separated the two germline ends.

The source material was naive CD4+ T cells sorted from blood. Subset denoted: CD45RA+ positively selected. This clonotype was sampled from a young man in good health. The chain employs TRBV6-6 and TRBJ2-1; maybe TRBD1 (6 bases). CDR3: CASSLQGYNEQFF. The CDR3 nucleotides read TGTGCCAGCAGTTTACAGGGATACAATGAGCAGTTCTTC.